Listed here is a single TCR beta chain. Its antigen is not identified. This specimen belongs to a study of tissue T cells after allogeneic stem cell transplantation. As for the study in general: Four unmodified and three CD34-selected T-cell-depleted grafts went to graft-versus-host disease patients.

Using immunoSEQ multiplex PCR, the repertoire was profiled, and TCRdb retains in-frame clones only, with some absent. Of 4,300 or so clones in the sample, more than 70% are singletons; the top ten hold 11%. Steroid-refractory graft-versus-host disease after allogeneic hematopoietic cell transplant qualified adults for prospective research-autopsy enrollment. Several lines of graft-versus-host disease therapy were given to all patients, all with gastrointestinal involvement. V trimming: 3 bases; J trimming: 4 bases; junction bases outside the gene matches: 7. The CDR3 covers 15 residues. Germline lookup yields CDR1 KGHSH and CDR2 LQKENI. Study-level results: Anatomically similar tissues had similar TCR repertoires within each patient. Which tissue TCRs were alloreactive or antigen-specific was not determined. Some clones might be persisting host cells.

The chain joins TRBV18 to TRBJ1-1; 8 bases are shared with TRBD1. The TCR comes from a male patient of 60 years or more with steroid-refractory graft-versus-host disease after an allogeneic stem cell transplant. The graft donor may account for some of the T cells. Here the sequenced sample was esophageal tissue, taken at autopsy. The CDR3 DNA reads as TGTGCCAGCTCACCTGCAGGGGGCGAGGGCACTGAAGCTTTCTTT. Translating it yields CASSPAGGEGTEAFF.